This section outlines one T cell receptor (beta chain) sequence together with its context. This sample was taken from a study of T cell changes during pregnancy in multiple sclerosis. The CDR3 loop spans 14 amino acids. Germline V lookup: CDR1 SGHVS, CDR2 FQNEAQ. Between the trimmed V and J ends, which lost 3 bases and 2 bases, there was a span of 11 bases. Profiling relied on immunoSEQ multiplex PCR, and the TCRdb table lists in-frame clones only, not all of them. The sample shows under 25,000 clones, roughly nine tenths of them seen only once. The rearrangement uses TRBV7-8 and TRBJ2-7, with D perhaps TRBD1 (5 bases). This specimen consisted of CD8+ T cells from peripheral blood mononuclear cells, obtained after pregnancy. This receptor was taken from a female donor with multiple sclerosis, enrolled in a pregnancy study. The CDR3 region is CASSLVTDTYEQYF. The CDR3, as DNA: TGTGCCAGCAGCTTGGTGACAGATACCTACGAGCAGTACTTC.